These 21 T cell receptor beta chains came from one sample sequenced in a study of lung T cells in sarcoidosis with Löfgren's syndrome. TCRdb re-called the reads through MiXCR, storing one row per CDR3 protein. The sample holds about 63,000 distinct CDR3 sequences, less than 25% seen once. Specimen: CD4+ T cells from PBMCs. These receptors all stem from a human donor with sarcoidosis (Löfgren's syndrome or another form), or a control subject (not recorded which).

This clonotype was seen a single time. A much larger clone lies a single base off, so this may be a read error. This rearrangement joins TRBV20-1 to TRBJ2-5; a possible D gene is TRBD2 (7 bases). Germline V gene lookup returns CDR1 DFQATT and CDR2 SNEGSKA (reference sequence). The germline V and J ends were trimmed by 4 bases and 2 bases, with 14 bases remaining between them. This CDR3 contains 14 residues. The CDR3 DNA follows: TGCAGTGCTATCCTAGGGGGGGTACAAGAGACCCAGTACTTC. Protein product: CSAILGGVQETQYF.

This chain connects TRBV11-2 to TRBJ2-7; 10 bases line up with TRBD1. The V and J ends lost 5 bases and 4 bases, in that order; junction bases with no gene match: 20. This CDR3 spans 19 amino acids. Germline V lookup: CDR1 SGHAT, CDR2 FQNNGV. CDR3 DNA: TGTGCCAGCAGCCCTACCAACTGGGGACAGGGGTCGAAGGTGTACGAGCAGTACTTC. It yields the protein CASSPTNWGQGSKVYEQYF.

V is TRBV20-1 and J is TRBJ2-5; unclear D gene. The CDR3 spans 14 residues. Trimming took 3 bases from V and 7 from J, leaving 18 bases between them. Germline CDR1 DFQATT, CDR2 SNEGSKA (reference sequence). The DNA of the CDR3 is TGCAGTGCTAGCCCCCCAGGACCCGTGGGGACCCAGTACTTC. Translated: CSASPPGPVGTQYF.

Note on this clonotype: A read error is possible here, since a much larger clone lies one base away. The J gene is TRBJ2-1, the V gene TRBV20-1; 9 bases are a match to TRBD2. Germline V gives CDR1 DFQATT, CDR2 SNEGSKA (reference sequence). CDR3 size: 17 residues. After removal of 1 base from V and 0 bases from J, the junction contained 7 bases not matched to a gene. The CDR3: CSARGTCGGASYNEQFF. The DNA for the CDR3 is TGCAGTGCTAGAGGGACTTGCGGGGGGGCCTCCTACAATGAGCAGTTCTTC.

This clonotype was counted ten times or more. J is TRBJ1-1 and V is TRBV20-1; D gene unclear. Germline V gene lookup returns CDR1 DFQATT and CDR2 SNEGSKA (reference sequence). This CDR3 has 13 amino acids. V was clipped by 5 bases and J by 7 bases, with 17 bases between them. DNA of the CDR3: TGCAGTGCTCCGTCTTGGACGTCCGTTGAAGCTTTCTTT. Translation: CSAPSWTSVEAFF.

As regards this clonotype: This may come from a read error, since a much larger clone is one base off. V gene TRBV28 combines with J gene TRBJ1-2; 11 bases are shared with TRBD1. The germline CDR1 and CDR2 sequences are MDHEN and SYDVKM. The CDR3 covers 14 residues. V gave up 6 bases and J gave up 7 bases; unmatched junction bases: 7. The CDR3 sequence is CASRRTGGISGYTF. CDR3 in DNA: TGTGCCAGCAGGCGGACAGGGGGCATCTCTGGCTACACCTTC.

The chain is built from TRBV28 and TRBJ2-1; 8 nucleotides agree with TRBD2. The V and J ends lost 4 bases and 6 bases, in that order; junction bases with no gene match: 14. CDR1 MDHEN and CDR2 SYDVKM come from the germline V gene. This CDR3 has 17 residues. The CDR3 loop is CASSSMYSGKEGNEQFF. CDR3 DNA sequence: TGTGCCAGCAGTTCTATGTATAGCGGGAAAGAAGGCAATGAGCAGTTCTTC.

This clonotype has at least ten counts. The rearrangement uses TRBV6-1 and TRBJ2-3; tentative D call: TRBD2 (5 bases). The V end was cut by 6 bases, the J end by 5 bases, with 15 bases between. Germline V gene data show CDR1 as MNHNS and CDR2 as SASEGT. The CDR3 has 14 amino acids. The CDR3, as DNA: TGTGCCAGCAGCCTTGGACTGGCGGGAGATACGCAGTATTTT. It specifies CASSLGLAGDTQYF.

This clonotype was recorded at least ten times. The chain recombines TRBV28 with TRBJ1-5, with D possibly being TRBD1 (6 bases). Deletions cut 11 bases from V and 3 bases from J, with 20 bases between. CDR1 MDHEN and CDR2 SYDVKM come from the germline V gene. The CDR3 runs 15 residues. CDR3 amino acids: CAGRGAGDHNQPQHF. The CDR3 region has the DNA TGTGCCGGGAGAGGTGCAGGGGACCACAATCAGCCCCAGCATTTT.

This clonotype was detected many times. The chain recombines TRBV28 with TRBJ2-5, with a weak D call TRBD2 (5 bases). The CDR3 contains 13 residues. V was trimmed by 6 bases and J by 5 bases, leaving 13 bases between them. The germline gives CDR1 MDHEN, CDR2 SYDVKM. The CDR3 loop is CASSPTSRETQYF. CDR3 sequence (DNA): TGTGCCAGCAGCCCCACTAGTAGGGAGACCCAGTACTTC.

This clonotype appeared many times. The J gene is TRBJ2-7, the V gene TRBV6-6; 9 positions match TRBD1. The CDR3 consists of 14 residues. After removal of 0 bases from V and 3 bases from J, the junction contained 0 bases not matched to a gene. CDR1 and CDR2 from the germline V gene are MNHNY and SVGAGI (reference sequence). CDR3 protein: CASSYSTGGYEQYF. In DNA form, the CDR3 reads TGTGCCAGCAGTTACTCGACAGGGGGCTACGAGCAGTACTTC.

A note on this clonotype: This may be a read error: a much more frequent sequence differs by one nucleotide. The chain joins TRBV7-2 to TRBJ2-2; 7 nucleotides match TRBD1. Germline V gene sequence: CDR1 SGHTA, CDR2 FQGNSA. This CDR3 region has 15 residues. CDR3: CAGRPGTENTGELFF. The CDR3 DNA reads TGTGCCGGCAGGCCCGGGACAGAGAACACCGGGGAGCTGTTTTTT.

This chain uses TRBV3-1 with TRBJ2-5; 7 bases fit TRBD2. J gave up 2 bases and V 0 bases, and 12 bases lay outside the gene matches. In germline, CDR1 is LGHDT, CDR2 YNNKEL (reference sequence). The CDR3 is made up of 18 amino acids. The CDR3 coding sequence is TGTGCCAGCAGCCAAGATACTTCAGGGAGGGCTGTGCAAGAGACCCAGTACTTC. This codes for CASSQDTSGRAVQETQYF.

In this sample, this clonotype turned up a few times. The V gene is TRBV3-1, the J gene TRBJ2-3, with 7 bases aligning to TRBD2. CDR3 length: 15 residues. J was trimmed by 6 bases and V by 4 bases; bases with no gene match: 10. Germline values: CDR1 LGHDT, CDR2 YNNKEL (reference sequence). The CDR3 loop is CASSRRTSGVDTQYF. CDR3 nucleotides: TGTGCCAGCAGCCGACGGACTAGTGGTGTGGATACGCAGTATTTT.

This clonotype was recorded many times. V gene TRBV5-4 combines with J gene TRBJ2-3; D perhaps matches TRBD1 (5 bases). The V gene's germline CDR1 is SGHNT and CDR2 YYREEE (reference sequence). Trimming left V 4 bases short and J 0 bases short, with 12 bases between. The CDR3 is made up of 15 amino acids. CDR3 in DNA: TGTGCCAGCAGCAAGGACACCTCTAGCACAGATACGCAGTATTTT. Protein product: CASSKDTSSTDTQYF.

A note on this clonotype: A read error may be the cause here, since a much bigger clone is one base away. The chain employs TRBV20-1 and TRBJ2-1; unclear D gene. Germline CDR1 DFQATT, CDR2 SNEGSKA (reference sequence). The CDR3 has 12 residues. V was cut by 5 bases and J by 5 bases, with 10 bases left in between. The CDR3 sequence is CSARRSHNEQFF. The CDR3 nucleotides are TGCAGTGCTCGGCGTTCACACAATGAGCAGTTCTTC.

This clonotype was recorded at least ten times. The V call is TRBV20-1, the J call TRBJ2-3; 8 bases map to TRBD2. CDR3 length: 15 residues. The ends lost 4 bases at V and 3 bases at J; junction bases unmatched: 9. The germline V gene encodes CDR1 DFQATT and CDR2 SNEGSKA (reference sequence). DNA for the CDR3: TGCAGTGCTACACAATCCGGGAGGGCGACAGATACGCAGTATTTT. Translated: CSATQSGRATDTQYF.

A remark on this clonotype: Since a much larger clone is just one base distant, this may be a read error. The J gene is TRBJ2-3, the V gene TRBV2; D gene ambiguous. With 2 bases removed from V and 7 bases from J, the gap between germline ends came to 7 bases. The CDR3 totals 12 residues. Germline V lookup: CDR1 SNHLY, CDR2 FYNNEI. The CDR3 here is CASSETLNTQYF. The CDR3, as DNA: TGTGCCAGCAGTGAAACGTTAAATACGCAGTATTTT.

This clonotype has more than one count but fewer than ten. The chain recombines TRBV19 with TRBJ1-5, with 10 bases identical to TRBD1. CDR3 size: 13 residues. Germline V gene sequence: CDR1 LNHDA, CDR2 SQIVND (reference sequence). Germline trimming cut 7 bases from V and 6 bases from J; bases unmatched to any gene: 3. The CDR3 DNA is TGTGCCAGTAACCGGGACAGGGGTCAGCCCCAGCATTTT. Protein sequence: CASNRDRGQPQHF.

This clonotype was observed a single time. This chain uses TRBV5-1 with TRBJ2-5; D uncertain. The CDR3 has 12 residues. Germline assignment: CDR1 SGHRS and CDR2 YFSETQ. The V end was cut by 3 bases, the J end by 2 bases, with 5 bases between. CDR3 sequence (DNA): TGCGCCAGCAGCTGGGGACAAGAGACCCAGTACTTC. Protein: CASSWGQETQYF.

This clonotype was counted many times. V usage is TRBV7-2 and J usage is TRBJ1-2; perhaps TRBD1 as D (6 bases). The CDR3 loop spans 16 amino acids. In germline, CDR1 is SGHTA, CDR2 FQGNSA. The V and J ends lost 6 bases and 0 bases respectively, with 17 bases between them. CDR3 nucleotide sequence: TGTGCCAGCAGAGTACCGGGACAAGGGCCTAACTATGGCTACACCTTC. This codes for CASRVPGQGPNYGYTF.